What follows describes a single TCR beta chain. The data were taken from a study of T cell responses to AZD1222 COVID-19 vaccine. Produced via immunoSEQ multiplex PCR; TCRdb's table is partial and in-frame only. The data hold 130,000 or so clones, with about 90% observed a single time. Germline V lookup: CDR1 SGDLS, CDR2 YYNGEE. CDR3 length equals 15 residues. V trimming: 2 bases; J trimming: 3 bases; junction bases outside the gene matches: 6. This sequence originates from an adult in good health. The J gene is TRBJ1-2, the V gene TRBV9, with 8 positions matching TRBD1. The specimen comprised peripheral blood, sampled on day 0 of AZD1222 vaccination. The CDR3 is CASSVSAGGDYGYTF. CDR3 DNA sequence: TGTGCCAGCAGCGTTTCTGCAGGGGGCGACTATGGCTACACCTTC.